This entry describes one T cell receptor (beta chain). This sample is drawn from a study of blood T cell repertoires in COVID-19. Looking at the study overall: T cells, B-cell-depleted T cells, or PBMCs supplied cDNA or gDNA.

TCRdb's copy holds only in-frame clones and misses some; the assay was immunoSEQ multiplex PCR. There are roughly 100,000 clones in the sample; roughly 87% occur only once, and 5% to 8% lies in the top ten. The ends lost 2 bases at V and 3 bases at J; junction bases unmatched: 5. CDR1 and CDR2 (germline): SNHLY, FYNNEI. The CDR3 is 16 amino acids. The sequenced material came from peripheral blood. The V call is TRBV2, the J call TRBJ2-3; 10 nucleotides agree with TRBD2. The TCR comes from a human donor in a cohort sampled during active COVID-19. CDR3 sequence reads: CASSESPSGSTDTQYF. CDR3 nucleotide sequence: TGTGCCAGCAGTGAATCCCCTAGCGGGAGTACAGATACGCAGTATTTT.